The 30 T cell receptor beta chains below were found in one sample sequenced in a study of identifying expanded T cells in peripheral blood. Clones were read by immunoSEQ multiplex PCR, and TCRdb kept only the in-frame ones, dropping some. This table holds tens of thousands of clones, approximately 83% found once. Sample: blood. These TCRs come from a person aged 18 to 75 in good health.

The CDR3 loop is CASSLNAGNTGELFF. The CDR3 nucleotides are TGTGCCAGCAGCTTAAATGCCGGGAACACCGGGGAGCTGTTTTTT. The chain is built from TRBV11-1 and TRBJ2-2; D is ambiguous. Trimming took 2 bases from V and 1 from J, leaving 8 bases between them. Germline V gene sequence: CDR1 SGHAT, CDR2 FQDESV (reference sequence). The CDR3 has 15 amino acids. The full variable domain, completed using reference TRBV11-1 and TRBJ2-2, is EAEVAQSPRYKITEKSQAVAFWCDPISGHATLYWYRQILGQGPELLVQFQDESVVDDSQLPKDRFSAERLKGVDSTLKIQPAELGDSAMYLCASSLNAGNTGELFFGEGSRLTVL.

The gene calls are TRBV15 and TRBJ2-1; the D is unclear. Trimming pared 5 bases from V and 1 base from J, leaving 15 bases between. CDR3 size: 16 residues. The germline V gene has CDR1 LNHNV and CDR2 YYDKDF (reference sequence). CDR3 region: CATSFKFLPSYNEQFF. Here the CDR3 DNA reads TGTGCCACCAGCTTCAAGTTCCTACCATCCTACAATGAGCAGTTCTTC.

The chain links TRBV4-3 to TRBJ2-7, with 9 bases identical to TRBD2. V lost 3 bases to trimming and J lost 3 bases; unmatched junction nucleotides: 6. In germline, CDR1 is LGHNA, CDR2 YSLEER. The length of the CDR3 is 15 residues. The chain's CDR3 is CASSHNLAGIYEQYF. CDR3 bases: TGCGCCAGCAGCCATAACCTAGCGGGAATCTACGAGCAGTACTTC.

The chain recombines TRBV7-6 with TRBJ2-7; D tentatively reads TRBD1 or TRBD2 (5 bases each). The CDR3 is made up of 17 amino acids. Germline V gene lookup returns CDR1 SGHVS and CDR2 FNYEAQ. The V end was cut by 5 bases, the J end by 4 bases, with 24 bases between. The CDR3 here is CASSPRSRERGTYEQYF. The DNA of the CDR3 is TGTGCCAGCAGCCCTCGATCCCGGGAAAGGGGCACTTACGAGCAGTACTTC.

This chain connects TRBV18 to TRBJ2-7; weak D call: TRBD1 (6 bases). Germline CDR1 reads KGHSH; CDR2 reads LQKENI. V lost 1 base and J 2 bases, leaving 9 bases between the germline ends. The CDR3 runs 14 residues. As DNA, the CDR3 is TGTGCCAGCTCACCACTGGACAGAGCCTACGAGCAGTACTTC. The encoded protein is CASSPLDRAYEQYF.

This clone was observed once. CDR3 in DNA: TGTGCCAGCAGCTCAAAGACAGGGTTGAGTCAGCCCCAGCATTTT. The encoded protein is CASSSKTGLSQPQHF. The rearrangement links TRBV7-6 to TRBJ1-5; 7 nucleotides match TRBD1. Germline lookup yields CDR1 SGHVS and CDR2 FNYEAQ. CDR3 length: 15 amino acids. After removal of 4 bases from V and 6 bases from J, the junction contained 9 bases not matched to a gene.

The chain couples TRBV2 to TRBJ1-5; the D gene is possibly TRBD1 (5 bases). The CDR3 extends over 15 amino acids. The ends were cut back, 2 bases at V and 2 bases at J, with 10 bases in the middle. The germline V gene encodes CDR1 SNHLY and CDR2 FYNNEI. CDR3 sequence: CASSEWGIGNQPQHF. The CDR3 bases are TGTGCCAGCAGTGAATGGGGGATTGGCAATCAGCCCCAGCATTTT.

V gene TRBV28 combines with J gene TRBJ1-2; D gene uncertain. The CDR3 length is 13 residues. The V and J ends lost 2 bases and 4 bases respectively, with 8 bases between them. CDR1 and CDR2 (germline): MDHEN, SYDVKM. The CDR3 region has the DNA TGTGCCAGCAGTTTAGGGAATCTCTATGGCTACACCTTC. Protein: CASSLGNLYGYTF.

The gene calls are TRBV5-4 and TRBJ1-4, with D maybe TRBD1 (6 bases). The CDR3 sequence is 14 residues long. Trimming stripped 4 bases from V and 4 bases from J, with 11 bases between. Germline values: CDR1 SGHNT, CDR2 YYREEE (reference sequence). The CDR3 region has the DNA TGTGCCAGCAGCCCAGGGGCCAATAATGAAAAACTGTTTTTT. This encodes CASSPGANNEKLFF.

The chain couples TRBV19 to TRBJ1-5, with D unclear. V lost 8 bases, J lost 2 bases, and 19 bases lay in between. The CDR3 runs 16 residues. Germline CDR1 LNHDA, CDR2 SQIVND (reference sequence). Here the CDR3 reads CASRVAHDSGNQPQHF. In DNA, the CDR3 is TGTGCCAGTCGCGTTGCCCATGACTCGGGCAATCAGCCCCAGCATTTT. Supplemented by reference TRBV19 and TRBJ1-5, the full variable domain reads DGGITQSPKYLFRKEGQNVTLSCEQNLNHDAMYWYRQDPGQGLRLIYYSQIVNDFQKGDIAEGYSVSREKKESFPLTVTSAQKNPTAFYLCASRVAHDSGNQPQHFGDGTRLSIL.

V gene TRBV18 combines with J gene TRBJ2-7, with D possibly TRBD2 on 5 matching bases. Trimming stripped 3 bases from V and 1 base from J, with 10 bases between. Looked up from germline, CDR1 is KGHSH and CDR2 is LQKENI. The CDR3 is 14 residues long. CDR3 in DNA: TGTGCCAGCTCACCGGGAGCAGTTTCCTACGAGCAGTACGTC. Translated, it gives CASSPGAVSYEQYV.

The chain combines TRBV10-3 with TRBJ2-1, with D unclear. The CDR3 sequence is 15 residues long. Trimming removed 3 bases at V and 5 bases at J, with 14 bases between. The germline gives CDR1 ENHRY, CDR2 SYGVKD. The CDR3 coding sequence is TGTGCCATCAGTGATCTAGGCGTCACTCACAATGAGCAGTTCTTC. It specifies CAISDLGVTHNEQFF.

The V and J genes are TRBV6-1 and TRBJ2-3; possible D gene TRBD2, 5 bases. Per the germline V gene, CDR1 is MNHNS and CDR2 is SASEGT. The CDR3 is made up of 15 amino acids. The germline V and J ends were trimmed by 4 bases and 0 bases, with 11 bases remaining between them. The DNA of the CDR3 is TGTGCCAGCAGTGGCCCTGCTAGCAGCACAGATACGCAGTATTTT. This codes for CASSGPASSTDTQYF.

CDR3 sequence reads: CASSGRDISYGYTF. As DNA, the CDR3 is TGTGCCAGCAGCGGGAGGGACATCAGCTATGGCTACACCTTC. The chain joins TRBV13 to TRBJ1-2, with D possibly being TRBD1 (6 bases). Trimming removed 5 bases from V and 4 bases from J, with 14 bases in between. Germline V lookup: CDR1 PRHDT, CDR2 FYEKMQ (reference sequence). This CDR3 region has 14 residues.

V and J are TRBV4-1 and TRBJ2-5, with D possibly TRBD2 on 6 matching bases. V was shortened by 4 bases and J by 4 bases, with 13 bases between the two germline ends. The germline V gene has CDR1 MGHRA and CDR2 YSYEKL. CDR3 length: 14 amino acids. The CDR3 nucleotides are TGCGCCAGCAGCCTTACGGGACTTACAGAGACCCAGTACTTC. It encodes CASSLTGLTETQYF.

The chain has TRBV9 and TRBJ1-1; 7 bases line up with TRBD1. CDR1 SGDLS and CDR2 YYNGEE come from the germline V gene. The CDR3 has 14 amino acids. Germline trimming cut 2 bases from V and 3 bases from J; bases unmatched to any gene: 4. This CDR3 is CASSVDRADTEAFF. DNA of the CDR3: TGTGCCAGCAGCGTCGACAGGGCAGACACTGAAGCTTTCTTT.

The rearrangement links TRBV9 to TRBJ2-1; TRBD2 aligns across 7 bases. V gave up 3 bases and J gave up 10 bases; unmatched junction bases: 10. In germline, CDR1 is SGDLS, CDR2 YYNGEE. CDR3 length: 14 amino acids. CDR3 sequence reads: CASSARDYLGEQFF. CDR3 nucleotides: TGTGCCAGCAGCGCGAGGGACTACCTGGGGGAGCAGTTCTTC. The complete variable domain, with remaining parts taken from reference TRBV9 and TRBJ2-1, reads DSGVTQTPKHLITATGQRVTLRCSPRSGDLSVYWYQQSLDQGLQFLIQYYNGEERAKGNILERFSAQQFPDLHSELNLSSLELGDSALYFCASSARDYLGEQFFGPGTRLTVL.

The sample holds a few counts of this clone. This chain connects TRBV5-6 to TRBJ1-2; D is uncertain. Per germline, CDR1 SGHDT and CDR2 YYEEEE. The germline V and J ends were trimmed by 6 bases and 3 bases, with 18 bases remaining between them. The CDR3 runs 15 residues. CDR3 residues: CASTGLGSEDYGYTF. The CDR3 coding sequence is TGTGCCAGCACCGGGTTGGGGAGTGAGGACTATGGCTACACCTTC.

The chain carries TRBV7-2 and TRBJ2-3; D is ambiguous. Per the germline V gene, CDR1 is SGHTA and CDR2 is FQGNSA. CDR3 length: 14 residues. The V and J ends lost 5 bases and 0 bases respectively, with 9 bases between them. Here the CDR3 DNA reads TGTGCCAGCAGCCGTTGGGGTAGCACAGATACGCAGTATTTT. Protein sequence: CASSRWGSTDTQYF.

V and J are TRBV29-1 and TRBJ1-1; 7 positions agree with TRBD1. This CDR3 is built from 13 residues. Trimming at V came to 8 bases and at J to 5 bases, leaving 11 bases not matched to a gene. The germline gives CDR1 SQVTM, CDR2 ANQGSEA. The CDR3 DNA reads as TGCAGCATACGAAGGGGGCCGGGGACTGAAGCTTTCTTT. As protein: CSIRRGPGTEAFF. Supplemented by reference TRBV29-1 and TRBJ1-1, the full variable domain reads SAVISQKPSRDICQRGTSLTIQCQVDSQVTMMFWYRQQPGQSLTLIATANQGSEATYESGFVIDKFPISRPNLTFSTLTVSNMSPEDSSIYLCSIRRGPGTEAFFGQGTRLTVV.

The chain couples TRBV9 to TRBJ2-3; 14 nucleotides align to TRBD2. CDR3 length equals 19 residues. V gave up 2 bases and J gave up 6 bases; unmatched junction bases: 14. Germline V gives CDR1 SGDLS, CDR2 YYNGEE. CDR3 nucleotide sequence: TGTGCCAGCAGCGTCCGTTTACTGGGGACTAGCGGGAGTACTGATACGCAGTATTTT. It translates to CASSVRLLGTSGSTDTQYF. Variable domain in full (rest from reference TRBV9 and TRBJ2-3): DSGVTQTPKHLITATGQRVTLRCSPRSGDLSVYWYQQSLDQGLQFLIQYYNGEERAKGNILERFSAQQFPDLHSELNLSSLELGDSALYFCASSVRLLGTSGSTDTQYFGPGTRLTVL.

The rearrangement joins TRBV14 to TRBJ1-3; D is uncertain. Trimming shortened V by 1 base and J by 3 bases, and 4 bases separated the two germline ends. The CDR3 is made up of 13 amino acids. Germline V gene lookup returns CDR1 SGHDN and CDR2 FVKESK. CDR3 nucleotides: TGTGCCAGCAGCCAAGCCGGTGGAAACACCATATATTTT. It codes for CASSQAGGNTIYF.

The J gene is TRBJ1-4, the V gene TRBV4-1; no firm D call. Trimming cost V 0 bases and J 11 bases, with 10 bases left between them. There are 13 residues in the CDR3. Germline CDR1 MGHRA, CDR2 YSYEKL. DNA for the CDR3: TGCGCCAGCAGCCAAGATGTAGCGCTCAAACTGTTTTTT. Amino acid sequence: CASSQDVALKLFF.

This chain connects TRBV6-6 to TRBJ2-5; D is ambiguous. Trimming pared 0 bases from V and 7 bases from J, leaving 3 bases between. Germline V gives CDR1 MNHNY, CDR2 SVGAGI (reference sequence). This CDR3 contains 11 residues. The CDR3: CASSYSGTQYF. The CDR3 bases are TGTGCCAGCAGTTACTCCGGGACCCAGTACTTC.

V is TRBV10-3 and J is TRBJ2-7; 7 nucleotides agree with TRBD2. This CDR3 comprises 12 residues. Unmatched junction bases numbered 5, after V lost 5 bases and J lost 7 bases. The germline gives CDR1 ENHRY, CDR2 SYGVKD. The CDR3 loop reads CAISPGGLEQYV. CDR3 DNA: TGTGCCATCAGTCCCGGGGGGTTGGAGCAGTACGTC.

This chain uses TRBV30 with TRBJ2-5; 7 nucleotides agree with TRBD1. With V trimmed by 2 bases and J by 7 bases, 7 bases remained unmatched. The CDR3 has 13 amino acids. In germline, CDR1 is GTSNPN, CDR2 SVGIG (reference sequence). This CDR3 is CAWSSTGESTQYF. In DNA, the CDR3 is TGTGCCTGGAGTTCAACAGGGGAATCGACCCAGTACTTC.

The V gene is TRBV10-3, the J gene TRBJ1-2, with D maybe TRBD1 (6 bases). CDR3 length equals 15 residues. In germline, CDR1 is ENHRY, CDR2 SYGVKD. The germline V and J ends were trimmed by 10 bases and 5 bases, with 23 bases remaining between them. CDR3 amino acids: CATQRQVGLEYGYTF. The CDR3 nucleotides read TGTGCCACCCAAAGACAGGTCGGTTTAGAATATGGCTACACCTTC.

The chain employs TRBV11-2 and TRBJ1-2, with D perhaps TRBD1 (6 bases). Germline-derived CDR1 and CDR2 are SGHAT and FQNNGV. The CDR3 spans 13 residues. Trimming removed 3 bases at V and 8 bases at J, with 13 bases between. The CDR3 DNA reads TGTGCCAGCAGCTTTCCGACAGGCCGCGGCTACACCTTC. Translated, it gives CASSFPTGRGYTF.

V gene TRBV5-6 combines with J gene TRBJ2-3; weak D call: TRBD1 (6 bases). Looked up from germline, CDR1 is SGHDT and CDR2 is YYEEEE. V dropped 4 bases and J dropped 0 bases, with 15 bases sitting between them. This CDR3 contains 16 residues. CDR3: CASSPVPGQSTDTQYF. The CDR3 nucleotides read TGTGCCAGCAGCCCGGTTCCCGGACAGAGCACAGATACGCAGTATTTT.

This clone was seen just once. The V gene is TRBV6-6, the J gene TRBJ2-3; D may be TRBD2 (6 bases). The length of the CDR3 is 13 residues. Germline CDR1 reads MNHNY; CDR2 reads SVGAGI (reference sequence). Trimming left V 6 bases short and J 10 bases short, with 17 bases between. The CDR3 protein is CASSSEGLWAQYF. The CDR3 DNA reads as TGTGCCAGCAGCTCCGAGGGACTGTGGGCGCAGTATTTT.